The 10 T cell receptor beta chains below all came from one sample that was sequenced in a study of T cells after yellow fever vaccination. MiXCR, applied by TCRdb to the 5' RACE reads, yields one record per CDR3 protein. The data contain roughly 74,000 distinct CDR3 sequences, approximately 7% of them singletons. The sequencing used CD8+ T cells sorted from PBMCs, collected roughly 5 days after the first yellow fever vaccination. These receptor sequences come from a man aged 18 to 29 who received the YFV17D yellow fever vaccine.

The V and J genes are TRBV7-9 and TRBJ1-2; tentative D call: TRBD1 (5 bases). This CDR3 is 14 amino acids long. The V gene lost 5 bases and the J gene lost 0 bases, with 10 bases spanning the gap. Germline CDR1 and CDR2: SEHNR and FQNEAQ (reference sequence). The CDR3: CASSPGFSNYGYTF. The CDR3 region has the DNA TGTGCCAGCAGCCCAGGGTTTTCTAACTATGGCTACACCTTC. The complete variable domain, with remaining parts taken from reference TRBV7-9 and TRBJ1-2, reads DTGVSQNPRHKITKRGQNVTFRCDPISEHNRLYWYRQTLGQGPEFLTYFQNEAQLEKSRLLSDRFSAERPKGSFSTLEIQRTEQGDSAMYLCASSPGFSNYGYTFGSGTRLTVV.

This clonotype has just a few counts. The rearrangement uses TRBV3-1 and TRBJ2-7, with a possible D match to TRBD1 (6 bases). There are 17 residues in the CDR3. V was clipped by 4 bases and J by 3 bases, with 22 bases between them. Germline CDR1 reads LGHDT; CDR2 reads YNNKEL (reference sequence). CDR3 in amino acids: CASSLRGYSKQGYEQYF. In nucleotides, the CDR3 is TGTGCCAGCAGCCTGCGAGGATACTCAAAACAGGGCTACGAGCAGTACTTC.

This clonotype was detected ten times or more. The chain's CDR3 is CASSISGGQYNEQFF. CDR3 DNA sequence: TGTGCCAGCAGTATCAGCGGGGGGCAATACAATGAGCAGTTCTTC. The chain has TRBV6-4 and TRBJ2-1; 9 bases match TRBD2. Germline values: CDR1 MRHNA, CDR2 SNTAGT. CDR3 length: 15 residues. V dropped 5 bases and J dropped 4; count of bases not matched to a gene: 6.

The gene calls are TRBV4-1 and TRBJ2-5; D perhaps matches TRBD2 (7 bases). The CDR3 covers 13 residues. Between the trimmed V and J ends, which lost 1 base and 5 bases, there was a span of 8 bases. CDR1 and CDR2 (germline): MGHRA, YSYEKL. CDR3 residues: CASSQGGGETQYF. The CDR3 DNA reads TGCGCCAGCAGCCAAGGGGGGGGCGAGACCCAGTACTTC.

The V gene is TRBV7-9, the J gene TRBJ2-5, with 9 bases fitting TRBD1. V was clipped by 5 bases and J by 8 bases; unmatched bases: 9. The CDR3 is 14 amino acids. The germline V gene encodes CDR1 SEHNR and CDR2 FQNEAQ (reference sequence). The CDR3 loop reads CASSGDRDGSTQYF. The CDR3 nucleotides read TGTGCCAGCAGCGGGGACAGGGATGGCTCAACCCAGTACTTC.

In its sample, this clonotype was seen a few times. CDR3 DNA sequence: TGTGCCAGCAAGGGCGGCTCCTACGAGCAGTACTTC. Encoded protein: CASKGGSYEQYF. The chain combines TRBV27 with TRBJ2-7; no clear D. Germline V lookup: CDR1 MNHEY, CDR2 SMNVEV (reference sequence). The CDR3 consists of 12 residues. The V gene lost 7 bases and the J gene lost 0 bases, with 7 bases spanning the gap.

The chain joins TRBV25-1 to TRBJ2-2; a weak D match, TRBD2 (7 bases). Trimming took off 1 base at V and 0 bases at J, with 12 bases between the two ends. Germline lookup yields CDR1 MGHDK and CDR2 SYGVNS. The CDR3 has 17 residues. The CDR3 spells CASSEWGGRTNTGELFF. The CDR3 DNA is TGTGCCAGCAGTGAATGGGGGGGCAGGACGAACACCGGGGAGCTGTTTTTT.

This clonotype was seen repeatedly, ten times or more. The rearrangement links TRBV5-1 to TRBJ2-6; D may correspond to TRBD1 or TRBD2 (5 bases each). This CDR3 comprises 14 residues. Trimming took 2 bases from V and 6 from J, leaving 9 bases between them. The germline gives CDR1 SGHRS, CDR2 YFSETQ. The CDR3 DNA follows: TGCGCCAGCAGCTTTGGGGGAGAGGCCAACGTCCTGACTTTC. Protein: CASSFGGEANVLTF.

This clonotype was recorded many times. CDR3 amino acids: CASSSTGARKFDTQYF. CDR3 nucleotide sequence: TGTGCCAGCAGCAGCACCGGGGCTCGAAAGTTTGATACGCAGTATTTT. This rearrangement joins TRBV11-2 to TRBJ2-3, with D perhaps TRBD1 or TRBD2 (5 bases each). Looked up from germline, CDR1 is SGHAT and CDR2 is FQNNGV. The CDR3 is 16 residues long. V lost 5 bases to trimming and J lost 6 bases, with 21 bases between them.

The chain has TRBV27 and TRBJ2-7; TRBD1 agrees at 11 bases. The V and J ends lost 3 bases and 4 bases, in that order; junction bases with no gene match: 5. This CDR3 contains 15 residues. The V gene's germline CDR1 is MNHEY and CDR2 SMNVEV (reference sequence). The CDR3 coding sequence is TGTGCCAGCAGTTTGGCCGGGACAGGGGGTTACGAGCAGTACGTC. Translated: CASSLAGTGGYEQYV.